Presented here are 16 T cell receptor beta chains from one specimen sequenced in a study of human T cells and chemical hapten exposure. Time point in this sample: patch test 1, 2 weeks after DPC sensitization. Stated treatment: therapeutic diphenylcyclopropenone sensitization with weekly scalp DPC. MiXCR, run by TCRdb on the RACE reads, gives a single entry per CDR3 protein. The sample yields approximately 350,000 distinct CDR3 sequences, roughly 6.9% seen once. Sample: whole blood, taken in connection with sensitization to the hapten diphenylcyclopropenone (DPC). All receptors derive from a woman under 30 with alopecia areata. Some clones in this sample may be carry-over from other donors' samples.

In nucleotides, the CDR3 is TGTGCCAGCAGCTTAGGGCAGGCATTTGAAGCTTTCTTT. Protein product: CASSLGQAFEAFF. V gene TRBV7-9 combines with J gene TRBJ1-1, with D hard to call. CDR1 and CDR2 from the germline V gene are SEHNR and FQNEAQ (reference sequence). The CDR3 totals 13 residues. The ends were cut back, 1 base at V and 7 bases at J, with 10 bases in the middle.

This clonotype occurred many times. J is TRBJ1-1 and V is TRBV5-4; 7 bases line up with TRBD1. The CDR3 extends over 14 amino acids. Germline loops: CDR1 SGHNT, CDR2 YYREEE (reference sequence). J gave up 5 bases and V 4 bases, and 8 bases lay outside the gene matches. The CDR3 loop reads CASSGEQGRTEAFF. The CDR3 DNA reads as TGTGCCAGCAGCGGGGAACAGGGGAGGACTGAAGCTTTCTTT.

Many counts were recorded for this clonotype. This sequence joins TRBV29-1 and TRBJ1-5, with a weak D call TRBD1 (6 bases). Germline CDR1 and CDR2: SQVTM and ANQGSEA. The CDR3 consists of 13 residues. V dropped 4 bases and J dropped 4 bases, with 11 bases sitting between them. As DNA, the CDR3 is TGCAGCGTTGGGCAGGGGAGTAATCAGCCCCAGCATTTT. Its translation is CSVGQGSNQPQHF.

The table lists this clonotype with a few counts. This chain connects TRBV12-3 or TRBV12-4 to TRBJ2-3; maybe TRBD1 (6 bases). The CDR3 totals 15 residues. The V end was cut by 6 bases, the J end by 0 bases, with 13 bases between. The CDR3 DNA is TGTGCCAGCAGGCTAGGACAGACGAGCACAGATACGCAGTATTTT. Translating gives CASRLGQTSTDTQYF.

This clonotype was seen repeatedly, ten times or more. The chain recombines TRBV29-1 with TRBJ2-3, with 8 bases lining up with TRBD2. Per the germline V gene, CDR1 is SQVTM and CDR2 is ANQGSEA. With 0 bases clipped from V and 0 bases from J, the junction kept 11 bases outside the gene matches. This CDR3 spans 18 amino acids. In nucleotides, the CDR3 is TGCAGCGTTGAAGATCTCGTGGCTAGCGGGTATAGCACAGATACGCAGTATTTT. This translates into CSVEDLVASGYSTDTQYF.

This clonotype was counted a few times. The chain recombines TRBV4-3 with TRBJ1-2; 7 positions match TRBD1. The CDR3 length is 15 residues. The germline V gene encodes CDR1 LGHNA and CDR2 YSLEER. V gave up 3 bases and J gave up 6 bases; unmatched junction bases: 10. CDR3 DNA: TGCGCCAGCAGCCAGCTCACAGGGGAGAGGGATGGCTACACCTTC. Its protein product is CASSQLTGERDGYTF.

The rearrangement joins TRBV7-9 to TRBJ2-3; D may be TRBD1 (5 bases). The germline V gene encodes CDR1 SEHNR and CDR2 FQNEAQ (reference sequence). V gave up 4 bases and J gave up 3 bases, with 11 bases separating them. CDR3 size: 14 residues. As DNA, the CDR3 is TGTGCCAGCAGCTCCGCGACAGCAACAGATACGCAGTATTTT. Residues: CASSSATATDTQYF.

The chain combines TRBV7-2 with TRBJ2-1, with 7 bases fitting TRBD1. The CDR3 contains 14 residues. Trimming cost V 9 bases and J 3 bases; bases outside gene matches: 8. Looked up from germline, CDR1 is SGHTA and CDR2 is FQGNSA. CDR3 region: CASKGALGYNEQFF. CDR3 nucleotide sequence: TGTGCCAGTAAGGGGGCTTTAGGCTACAATGAGCAGTTCTTC.

This clonotype showed up just a few times. The V gene is TRBV20-1, the J gene TRBJ1-2; perhaps TRBD1 as D (5 bases). The length of the CDR3 is 14 residues. The germline V gene has CDR1 DFQATT and CDR2 SNEGSKA (reference sequence). V lost 1 base to trimming and J lost 8 bases, with 17 bases between them. The CDR3 spells CSARAIPGPQGYTF. CDR3 DNA sequence: TGCAGTGCTAGAGCTATCCCAGGGCCCCAAGGCTACACCTTC.

This clonotype has at least ten counts. V is TRBV12-5 and J is TRBJ2-4; D is unresolved. The CDR3 is 11 residues long. V lost 3 bases and J lost 8, with 5 bases in between. The germline V gene encodes CDR1 LGHNT and CDR2 FRNRAP. CDR3 DNA sequence: TGTGCTAGTGGTTTTGACCACATTCAGTACTTC. Residues: CASGFDHIQYF.

The V and J genes are TRBV20-1 and TRBJ2-5, with 10 bases that match TRBD2. Germline V gene data show CDR1 as DFQATT and CDR2 as SNEGSKA (reference sequence). The J segment lost 0 bases and the V segment lost 0 bases, leaving 4 bases of the junction unmatched. The CDR3 consists of 16 residues. The CDR3 loop is CSARDGTSADQETQYF. The CDR3 bases are TGCAGTGCTAGAGATGGGACTAGCGCGGACCAAGAGACCCAGTACTTC.

This clonotype has a count of ten or more. As DNA, the CDR3 is TGTGCCAGCAGTTTTCCCAGCGGGGGGTTCGCCCACTACGAGCAGTACTTC. It is translated as CASSFPSGGFAHYEQYF. The J gene is TRBJ2-7, the V gene TRBV28; the match to TRBD2 covers 9 bases. Germline V lookup: CDR1 MDHEN, CDR2 SYDVKM. The CDR3 length is 17 residues. The ends lost 3 bases at V and 3 bases at J; junction bases unmatched: 12.

This clonotype was seen repeatedly, ten times or more. The chain couples TRBV5-4 to TRBJ2-2, with 7 bases matching TRBD1. The germline CDR1 and CDR2 sequences are SGHNT and YYREEE (reference sequence). CDR3 length: 17 amino acids. Trimming at V came to 6 bases and at J to 3 bases, leaving 14 bases not matched to a gene. CDR3: CASTRDRKDFYTGELFF. The CDR3 bases are TGTGCCAGCACCCGGGACAGAAAAGACTTCTACACCGGGGAGCTGTTTTTT.

DNA of the CDR3: TGTGCCAGCAGCCTCCGAGGGCGGGGTAGCACAGATACGCAGTATTTT. Amino acid sequence: CASSLRGRGSTDTQYF. The chain carries TRBV3-1 and TRBJ2-3; D may be TRBD2 (6 bases). Trimming removed 4 bases from V and 0 bases from J, with 14 bases in between. CDR3 size: 16 residues. Germline CDR1 LGHDT, CDR2 YNNKEL (reference sequence).

In this sample, this clonotype turned up a few times. The V and J genes are TRBV25-1 and TRBJ2-7, with TRBD2 matching over 7 bases. The germline gives CDR1 MGHDK, CDR2 SYGVNS. The trim removed 4 bases at V and 6 bases at J, leaving 3 bases unmatched. This CDR3 region has 12 residues. The CDR3 sequence is CASSGEGIEQYF. CDR3 nucleotides: TGTGCCAGCAGTGGGGAGGGGATCGAGCAGTACTTC.

This clonotype was picked up many times. J is TRBJ2-2 and V is TRBV29-1, with TRBD1 matching 9 bases. Germline V gives CDR1 SQVTM, CDR2 ANQGSEA. The CDR3 length is 16 residues. Trimming took 0 bases from V and 3 from J; bases not matched to a gene: 5. CDR3 loop: CSVEDLGTGYTGELFF. The CDR3 region has the DNA TGCAGCGTTGAAGATCTGGGGACAGGGTACACCGGGGAGCTGTTTTTT.